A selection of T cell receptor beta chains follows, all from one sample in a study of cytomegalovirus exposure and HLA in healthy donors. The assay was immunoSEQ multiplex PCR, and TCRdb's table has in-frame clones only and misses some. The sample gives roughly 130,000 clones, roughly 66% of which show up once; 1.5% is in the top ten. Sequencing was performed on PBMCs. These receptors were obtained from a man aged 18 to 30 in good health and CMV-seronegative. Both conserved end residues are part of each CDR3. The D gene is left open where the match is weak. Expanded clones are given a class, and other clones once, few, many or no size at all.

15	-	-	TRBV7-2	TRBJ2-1	CASRGEGWSQDEQFF	TGTGCCAGCAGGGGAGAGGGTTGGTCGCAAGATGAGCAGTTCTTC
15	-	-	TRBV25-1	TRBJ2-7	CASNTKDRGGYEQYF	TGTGCCAGCAACACCAAGGACAGAGGGGGATACGAGCAGTACTTC
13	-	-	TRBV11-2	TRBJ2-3	CASSPGAPDTQYF	TGTGCCAGCAGCCCAGGGGCCCCAGATACGCAGTATTTT
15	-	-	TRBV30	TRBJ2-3	CAWKSRITSADTQYF	TGTGCCTGGAAATCACGAATTACCAGCGCAGATACGCAGTATTTT
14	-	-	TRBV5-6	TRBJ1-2	CASSFTGHVYGYTF	TGTGCCAGCAGCTTTACGGGACACGTCTATGGCTACACCTTC
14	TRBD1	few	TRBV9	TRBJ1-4	CASGQGSYNEKLFF	TGTGCCAGCGGACAGGGAAGCTATAATGAAAAACTGTTTTTT
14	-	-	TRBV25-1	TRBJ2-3	CASVLAGSGGTQYF	TGTGCCAGCGTTCTGGCCGGGAGCGGTGGAACGCAGTATTTT
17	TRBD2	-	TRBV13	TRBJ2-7	CASSSLRLAGASYEQYF	TGTGCCAGCAGCTCCCTCCGACTAGCGGGAGCGTCCTACGAGCAGTACTTC
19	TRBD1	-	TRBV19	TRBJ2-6	CATDDRALLFVSGANVLTF	TGTGCCACAGACGACAGGGCCCTTCTTTTTGTATCTGGGGCCAACGTCCTGACTTTC
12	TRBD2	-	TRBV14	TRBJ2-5	CASSQGGRTQYF	TGTGCCAGCAGCCAGGGAGGGAGAACCCAGTACTTC
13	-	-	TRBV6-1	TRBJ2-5	CASDGKYQETQYF	TGTGCCAGCGACGGGAAGTACCAAGAGACCCAGTACTTC
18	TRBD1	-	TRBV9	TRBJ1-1	CASSGKGDSLGLNTEAFF	TGTGCCAGCAGTGGAAAGGGGGACAGTTTGGGATTGAACACTGAAGCTTTCTTT
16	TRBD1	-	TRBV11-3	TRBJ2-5	CASSLDRRTGGETQYF	TGTGCCAGCAGCTTAGATAGGAGGACAGGGGGAGAGACCCAGTACTTC
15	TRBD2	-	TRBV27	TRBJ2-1	CASLGGGSSYNEQFF	TGTGCCAGTCTCGGAGGCGGGAGCTCCTACAATGAGCAGTTCTTC
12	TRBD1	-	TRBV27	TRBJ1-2	CASRQAGGGYTF	TGTGCCAGCAGGCAAGCAGGGGGCGGCTACACCTTC
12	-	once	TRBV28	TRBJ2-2	CASIPGTGELFF	TGTGCCAGCATCCCGGGGACCGGGGAGCTGTTTTTT
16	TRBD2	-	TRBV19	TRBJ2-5	CASSIPRLAGDETQYF	TGTGCCAGTAGTATCCCCCGACTAGCGGGGGATGAGACCCAGTACTTC
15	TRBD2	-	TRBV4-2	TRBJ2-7	CASSPGLAGVYEQYF	TGTGCCAGCAGCCCAGGACTAGCGGGGGTATACGAGCAGTACTTC
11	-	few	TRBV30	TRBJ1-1	CAWSASTEAFF	TGTGCCTGGAGTGCTAGCACTGAAGCTTTCTTT
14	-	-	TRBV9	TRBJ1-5	CASSVGTVKKPQHF	TGTGCCAGCAGCGTAGGGACAGTTAAAAAGCCCCAGCATTTT